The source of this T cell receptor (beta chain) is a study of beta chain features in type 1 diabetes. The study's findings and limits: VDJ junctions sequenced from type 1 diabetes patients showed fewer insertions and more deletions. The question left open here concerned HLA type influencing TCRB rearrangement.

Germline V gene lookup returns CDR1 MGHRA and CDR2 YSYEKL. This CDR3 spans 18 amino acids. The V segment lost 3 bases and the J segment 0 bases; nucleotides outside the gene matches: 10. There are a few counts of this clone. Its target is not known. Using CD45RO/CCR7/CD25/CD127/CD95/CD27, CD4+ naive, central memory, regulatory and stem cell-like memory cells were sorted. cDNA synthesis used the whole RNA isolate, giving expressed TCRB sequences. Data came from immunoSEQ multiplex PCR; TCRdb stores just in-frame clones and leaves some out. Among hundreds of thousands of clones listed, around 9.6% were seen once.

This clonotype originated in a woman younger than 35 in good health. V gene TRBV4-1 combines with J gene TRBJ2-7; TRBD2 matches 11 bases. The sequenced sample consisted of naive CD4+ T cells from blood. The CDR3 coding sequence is TGCGCCAGCAGCCATCCCCTAGCGGGGGGCCTCAGCTCCTACGAGCAGTACTTC. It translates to CASSHPLAGGLSSYEQYF.